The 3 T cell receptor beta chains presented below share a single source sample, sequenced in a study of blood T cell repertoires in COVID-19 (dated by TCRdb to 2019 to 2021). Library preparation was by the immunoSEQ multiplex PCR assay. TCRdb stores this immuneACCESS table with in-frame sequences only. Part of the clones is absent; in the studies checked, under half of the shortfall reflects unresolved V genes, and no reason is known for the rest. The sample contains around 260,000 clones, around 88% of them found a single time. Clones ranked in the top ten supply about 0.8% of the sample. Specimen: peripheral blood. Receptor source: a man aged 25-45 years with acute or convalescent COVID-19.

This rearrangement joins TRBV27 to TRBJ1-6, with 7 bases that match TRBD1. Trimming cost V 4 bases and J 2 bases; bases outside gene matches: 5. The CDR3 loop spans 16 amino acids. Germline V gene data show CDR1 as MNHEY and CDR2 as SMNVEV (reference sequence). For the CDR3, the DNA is TGTGCCAGCAGTTCACCGACAGGGCCCTATAATTCACCCCTCCACTTT. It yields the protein CASSSPTGPYNSPLHF.

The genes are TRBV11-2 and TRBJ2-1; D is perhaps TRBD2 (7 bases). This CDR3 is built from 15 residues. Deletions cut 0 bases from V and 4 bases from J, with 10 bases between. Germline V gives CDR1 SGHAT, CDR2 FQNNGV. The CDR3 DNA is TGTGCCAGCAGCTTAGATGCGGGGGCGTACAATGAGCAGTTCTTC. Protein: CASSLDAGAYNEQFF.

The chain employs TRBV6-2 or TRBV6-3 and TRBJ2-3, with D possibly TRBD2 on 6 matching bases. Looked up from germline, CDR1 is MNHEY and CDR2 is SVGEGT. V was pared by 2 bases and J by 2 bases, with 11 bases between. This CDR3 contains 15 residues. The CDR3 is CASSYSGHLTDTQYF. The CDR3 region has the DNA TGTGCCAGCAGTTACAGCGGGCACCTCACAGATACGCAGTATTTT.